The 3 T cell receptor beta chains given below trace back to one sample, sequenced in a study of vaccination and CD4 T cells after COVID-19. Their specific antigens are unknown. The Oncomine TCR Beta short-read assay was applied to DNA of cultured CD4+ T cells. Each CDR3 protein is one row after TCRdb ran MiXCR on the PCR reads. Of approximately 14,000 distinct CDR3 sequences in the sample, more than 65% were seen once. As for treatment: approximately nine-day PBMC culture with coronavirus spike peptide pools or control peptides (ViraFEST assay). The sample comprised CD4+ T cells from blood, cultured in vitro. The origin of the receptors is a human donor who had recovered from COVID-19.

Only one count was recorded for this clonotype. The chain combines TRBV20-1 with TRBJ2-1, with 7 bases lining up with TRBD1. Germline V gene lookup returns CDR1 DFQATT and CDR2 SNEGSKA (reference sequence). Losses at the gene ends were 5 bases for V and 3 bases for J; bases not matched to a gene: 10. The length of the CDR3 is 15 residues. The CDR3 protein is CSAVRDSPLYNEQFF. In nucleotides, the CDR3 is TGCAGTGCTGTAAGGGACAGCCCTCTCTACAATGAGCAGTTCTTC.

V usage is TRBV20-1 and J usage is TRBJ1-1; tentatively, D is TRBD1 (6 bases). The CDR3 runs to 14 residues. V lost 2 bases and J lost 2, with 12 bases in between. Germline assignment: CDR1 DFQATT and CDR2 SNEGSKA (reference sequence). This chain's CDR3 is CSARLGGLNTEAFF. The CDR3 nucleotides read TGCAGTGCTAGATTGGGGGGCCTTAACACTGAAGCTTTCTTT.

This clonotype was seen just once. This rearrangement joins TRBV9 to TRBJ1-6; D gene ambiguous. The germline V gene has CDR1 SGDLS and CDR2 YYNGEE. The V gene lost 0 bases and the J gene lost 11 bases, with 21 bases spanning the gap. The CDR3 spans 17 residues. Written as DNA, the CDR3 is TGTGCCAGCAGCGTAGCTCCAGTACGGGGTTCCGAGGCACCCCTCCACTTT. This encodes CASSVAPVRGSEAPLHF. Full variable domain (remainder filled in from reference TRBV9 and TRBJ1-6): DSGVTQTPKHLITATGQRVTLRCSPRSGDLSVYWYQQSLDQGLQFLIQYYNGEERAKGNILERFSAQQFPDLHSELNLSSLELGDSALYFCASSVAPVRGSEAPLHFGNGTRLTVT.